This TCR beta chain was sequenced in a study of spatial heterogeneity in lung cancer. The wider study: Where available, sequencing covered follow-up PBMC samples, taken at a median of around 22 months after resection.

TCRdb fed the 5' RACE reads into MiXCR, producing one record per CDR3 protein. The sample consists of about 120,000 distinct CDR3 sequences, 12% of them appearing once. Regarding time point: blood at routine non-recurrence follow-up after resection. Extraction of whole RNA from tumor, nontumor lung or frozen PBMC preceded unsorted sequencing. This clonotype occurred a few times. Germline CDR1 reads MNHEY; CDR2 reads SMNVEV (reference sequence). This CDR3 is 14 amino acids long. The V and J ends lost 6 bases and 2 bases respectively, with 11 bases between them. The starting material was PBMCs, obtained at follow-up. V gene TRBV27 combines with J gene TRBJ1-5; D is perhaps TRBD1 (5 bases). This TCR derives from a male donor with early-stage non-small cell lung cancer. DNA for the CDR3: TGTGCCAGCAGGCCGGGACGTCGCAATCAGCCCCAGCATTTT. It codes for CASRPGRRNQPQHF.